The T cell receptor beta chain described here comes from a study of blood T cell repertoires in COVID-19. Study-wide context: Spain, Italy and the United States supplied samples that represented acute and convalescent COVID-19.

V lost 1 base, J lost 4 bases, and 11 bases lay in between. From germline, CDR1 is LGHNA and CDR2 YNFKEQ. The CDR3 covers 16 residues. Data came from immunoSEQ multiplex PCR; TCRdb stores just in-frame clones and leaves some out. The table includes 270,000 or so clones, around 87% detected once. Seattle researchers signed up patients amid active infection and tracked them longitudinally. Sequencing was performed on peripheral blood. This clonotype was sampled from an older woman with COVID-19, enrolled during active disease. V and J are TRBV4-2 and TRBJ1-6; D may be TRBD1 (5 bases). The CDR3 protein is CASSQGTGDYNSPLHF. The DNA of the CDR3 is TGTGCCAGCAGCCAAGGTACAGGAGATTATAATTCACCCCTCCACTTT.